Below are 26 T cell receptor beta chains sequenced from a single sample in a study of T-cell memory formation after mild COVID-19 (dated by TCRdb to the early 2020s). The library was generated by 5' RACE. The instrument given in TCRdb is Illumina NovaSeq 6000. Using fastp trimming at Q25 and MiXCR clonotype assembly, TCRdb reanalyzed the public sequencing data and kept in-frame beta chains. CDR3 protein duplicates are merged, each entry listing the most common genes and DNA. The sample includes a few hundred thousand distinct CDR3 sequences, with under 15% observed a single time. The biggest ten clones account for 22% of the sample. The specimen was PBMCs or a T cell subset sorted from them (not recorded which). The receptors shown here come from a man aged 18 to 30 who had mild COVID-19 (a few samples of this study predate the infection). The sample titles of this study are shuffled in the database, so cell type and time point are left out; the donor was told from shared clones.

This clonotype has only a few counts. The V call is TRBV7-2, the J call TRBJ2-3, with D possibly matching TRBD2 (5 bases). The CDR3 consists of 16 residues. Trimming took off 5 bases at V and 6 bases at J, with 21 bases between the two ends. The germline V gene has CDR1 SGHTA and CDR2 FQGNSA. CDR3 sequence (DNA): TGTGCCAGCAGCCCCGCCGTGGACTTCCTAGGTGATACGCAGTATTTT. Protein sequence: CASSPAVDFLGDTQYF.

This clonotype was observed a handful of times. The chain couples TRBV20-1 to TRBJ1-1; 10 bases agree with TRBD1. J lost 4 bases, V lost 3 bases, and 5 bases had no gene match. The CDR3 is made up of 14 amino acids. Germline CDR1 is DFQATT and CDR2 is SNEGSKA (reference sequence). CDR3 sequence (DNA): TGCAGTGCTAGTAGGGACAGGGGTTCCACTGAAGCTTTCTTT. The encoded protein is CSASRDRGSTEAFF.

A few counts support this clonotype. This chain connects TRBV7-8 to TRBJ1-2; 9 bases line up with TRBD1. Germline V gene sequence: CDR1 SGHVS, CDR2 FQNEAQ. Losses at the gene ends were 2 bases for V and 7 bases for J; bases not matched to a gene: 5. The CDR3 has 14 residues. CDR3 residues: CASSLSRQGVGYTF. The CDR3 DNA is TGTGCCAGCAGCTTAAGTAGACAGGGGGTTGGCTACACCTTC.

This clonotype has a handful of counts. The genes are TRBV3-1 and TRBJ2-5; D might be TRBD1 or TRBD2, each matching 5 bases. V lost 5 bases to trimming and J lost 1 base, with 11 bases between them. Germline V gene data show CDR1 as LGHDT and CDR2 as YNNKEL (reference sequence). The CDR3 consists of 14 residues. DNA for the CDR3: TGTGCCAGCAGCGGGGACGGATCCCAAGAGACCCAGTACTTC. Translation: CASSGDGSQETQYF.

The chain joins TRBV7-2 to TRBJ1-5; D is perhaps TRBD1 (6 bases). Trimming pared 5 bases from V and 6 bases from J, leaving 26 bases between. The CDR3 runs to 18 residues. Germline-derived CDR1 and CDR2 are SGHTA and FQGNSA. CDR3 protein: CASSPRGPHRDEGQPQHF. The CDR3 nucleotides are TGTGCCAGCAGCCCTAGGGGCCCCCACAGGGATGAGGGTCAGCCCCAGCATTTT.

This chain's CDR3 is CASLLGGERNIQYF. CDR3 DNA: TGTGCCAGTCTCCTTGGGGGGGAAAGAAACATTCAGTACTTC. The chain recombines TRBV21-1 with TRBJ2-4; the table assigns TRBD1, which was not confirmed against the DNA. TRBV21-1 is a known pseudogene. This CDR3 region has 14 residues.

This clonotype showed up just a few times. The chain couples TRBV27 to TRBJ1-2; 10 bases agree with TRBD1. Germline CDR1 MNHEY, CDR2 SMNVEV (reference sequence). V shed 6 bases and J 8 bases; nucleotides not matched to a gene: 6. The length of the CDR3 is 13 residues. CDR3 loop: CASRQTGGKGYTF. CDR3 in DNA: TGTGCCAGCAGGCAGACAGGGGGCAAGGGCTACACCTTC.

This clonotype was seen a few times. CDR3: CASSLVSRQETQYF. DNA of the CDR3: TGTGCCAGCAGCTTAGTCAGTCGCCAAGAGACCCAGTACTTC. J is TRBJ2-5 and V is TRBV7-9; D is undetermined. V lost 1 base and J 1 base, leaving 7 bases between the germline ends. The CDR3 consists of 14 residues. Germline assignment: CDR1 SEHNR and CDR2 FQNEAQ (reference sequence).

This clonotype was seen ten or more times. The chain links TRBV7-6 to TRBJ1-3; D is unclear. Per germline, CDR1 SGHVS and CDR2 FNYEAQ. The CDR3 loop spans 13 amino acids. Trimming pared 3 bases from V and 1 base from J, leaving 4 bases between. The CDR3 DNA follows: TGTGCCAGCAGCTTTTATTCTGGAAACACCATATATTTT. Amino acids: CASSFYSGNTIYF.

This clonotype has at least ten counts. The chain has TRBV4-2 and TRBJ1-3; TRBD1 matches 9 bases. The CDR3 length is 16 residues. CDR1 and CDR2 (germline): LGHNA, YNFKEQ. Trimming removed 4 bases from V and 7 bases from J; junction bases left unmatched: 11. The CDR3, as DNA: TGTGCCAGCAGCCTTCCGACTACAGGGGGCGGGAACACCATATATTTT. It codes for CASSLPTTGGGNTIYF.

This clonotype turned up a few times. The rearrangement links TRBV4-2 to TRBJ2-1, with D perhaps TRBD2 (5 bases). The CDR3 runs to 14 residues. V lost 4 bases and J lost 4, with 11 bases in between. Germline V gene sequence: CDR1 LGHNA, CDR2 YNFKEQ. CDR3 nucleotide sequence: TGTGCCAGCAGCCTACGTAGCGAGTACAATGAGCAGTTCTTC. Translating gives CASSLRSEYNEQFF.

At least ten counts were recorded for this clonotype. The V gene is TRBV4-1, the J gene TRBJ1-6; D unclear. Germline CDR1 MGHRA, CDR2 YSYEKL. The V gene lost 1 base and the J gene lost 9 bases, with 13 bases spanning the gap. The CDR3 contains 15 residues. CDR3 region: CASSQGPRGPSPLHF. CDR3 bases: TGCGCCAGCAGCCAAGGGCCTCGGGGTCCTTCACCCCTCCACTTT.

This clonotype was recorded a few times. V and J are TRBV7-6 and TRBJ2-3; 7 positions match TRBD1. The CDR3 has 17 residues. Germline values: CDR1 SGHVS, CDR2 FNYEAQ. V dropped 1 base and J dropped 3; count of bases not matched to a gene: 10. This CDR3 is CASSLGGPGQATDTQYF. The CDR3 coding sequence is TGTGCCAGCAGCTTAGGGGGGCCCGGACAGGCGACAGATACGCAGTATTTT.

The chain uses TRBV19 and TRBJ2-6; 7 bases match TRBD1. With 6 bases clipped from V and 2 bases from J, the junction kept 4 bases outside the gene matches. The CDR3 sequence is 15 residues long. Per germline, CDR1 LNHDA and CDR2 SQIVND (reference sequence). As DNA, the CDR3 is TGTGCCAGTAGAACGCAGGGGGCTGGGGCCAACGTCCTGACTTTC. Amino acid sequence: CASRTQGAGANVLTF.

This chain uses TRBV6-5 with TRBJ2-7; 8 bases align to TRBD2. Germline trimming cut 9 bases from V and 2 bases from J; bases unmatched to any gene: 3. Germline CDR1 and CDR2: MNHEY and SVGAGI. CDR3 length: 12 residues. This chain's CDR3 is CASRGLAYEQYF. The CDR3 bases are TGTGCCAGTAGGGGACTAGCCTACGAGCAGTACTTC.

This clonotype was counted between two and nine times. The V gene is TRBV7-9, the J gene TRBJ2-1; 11 positions agree with TRBD1. The germline V gene has CDR1 SEHNR and CDR2 FQNEAQ (reference sequence). The CDR3 has 16 amino acids. V was clipped by 5 bases and J by 8 bases; unmatched bases: 11. CDR3 sequence reads: CASSKRTGGYFHEQFF. The CDR3 bases are TGTGCCAGCAGCAAGAGGACAGGGGGCTACTTCCATGAGCAGTTCTTC.

This clonotype has more than one count but fewer than ten. In DNA, the CDR3 is TGTGCCAGCAGCGCATCCGGGACAGGGAATGTGGAGCAGTACTTC. This codes for CASSASGTGNVEQYF. V usage is TRBV7-3 and J usage is TRBJ2-7; 9 bases fit TRBD1. The CDR3 is 15 residues long. The V and J ends lost 5 bases and 7 bases, in that order; junction bases with no gene match: 12. Germline assignment: CDR1 SGHTA and CDR2 FQGTGA.

This clonotype showed up just a few times. The V and J genes are TRBV9 and TRBJ1-1; D is uncertain. The CDR3 is made up of 14 amino acids. Per the germline V gene, CDR1 is SGDLS and CDR2 is YYNGEE. V gave up 1 base and J gave up 0 bases, with 7 bases separating them. The CDR3 reads CASSVNSVNTEAFF. In nucleotides, the CDR3 is TGTGCCAGCAGCGTAAATTCAGTGAACACTGAAGCTTTCTTT.

The chain combines TRBV20-1 with TRBJ2-1; maybe TRBD2 (5 bases). CDR1 is DFQATT and CDR2 is SNEGSKA in the germline V gene (reference sequence). The ends were cut back, 4 bases at V and 9 bases at J, with 16 bases in the middle. The CDR3 consists of 13 residues. The CDR3 nucleotides are TGCAGTGCTATAGATCCCCCGCGGGCTGAGCAGTTCTTC. It translates to CSAIDPPRAEQFF.

V usage is TRBV27 and J usage is TRBJ2-3; 10 nucleotides match TRBD2. V dropped 2 bases and J dropped 6; count of bases not matched to a gene: 5. Germline CDR1 and CDR2: MNHEY and SMNVEV (reference sequence). This CDR3 comprises 15 residues. Written as DNA, the CDR3 is TGTGCCAGCAGTTTAGCTAGCGGGGGTTATGATACGCAGTATTTT. Amino acids: CASSLASGGYDTQYF.

The rearrangement joins TRBV7-2 to TRBJ2-5; 9 positions agree with TRBD1. Per germline, CDR1 SGHTA and CDR2 FQGNSA. CDR3 size: 14 residues. With 0 bases clipped from V and 4 bases from J, the junction kept 0 bases outside the gene matches. In DNA, the CDR3 is TGTGCCAGCAGCTTAGCGACAGGGGGAGAGACCCAGTACTTC. Translating gives CASSLATGGETQYF.

Ten or more counts support this clonotype. This chain links TRBV3-1 with TRBJ1-6; no clear D gene. V lost 0 bases, J lost 4 bases, and 7 bases lay in between. The CDR3 contains 15 residues. Germline values: CDR1 LGHDT, CDR2 YNNKEL (reference sequence). The CDR3 sequence: CASSQDPGYNSPLHF. CDR3 nucleotides: TGTGCCAGCAGCCAAGACCCAGGTTATAATTCACCCCTCCACTTT. Together with reference TRBV3-1 and TRBJ1-6, the CDR3 gives the full variable domain: DTAVSQTPKYLVTQMGNDKSIKCEQNLGHDTMYWYKQDSKKFLKIMFSYNNKELIINETVPNRFSPKSPDKAHLNLHINSLELGDSAVYFCASSQDPGYNSPLHFGNGTRLTVT.

The chain recombines TRBV20-1 with TRBJ1-6; D is undetermined. The CDR3 loop spans 13 amino acids. Germline CDR1 and CDR2: DFQATT and SNEGSKA (reference sequence). Between the trimmed V and J ends, which lost 5 bases and 11 bases, there was a span of 16 bases. CDR3: CSASPLEVTPLHF. CDR3 DNA sequence: TGCAGTGCTTCCCCCTTGGAGGTGACACCCCTCCACTTT.

This clonotype was found a few times. The J gene is TRBJ1-2, the V gene TRBV4-1; 11 bases are shared with TRBD1. Germline CDR1 and CDR2: MGHRA and YSYEKL. CDR3 length: 14 residues. V shed 0 bases and J 7 bases; nucleotides not matched to a gene: 1. The CDR3 sequence: CASSQDGTGGGYTF. The DNA for the CDR3 is TGCGCCAGCAGCCAAGATGGGACAGGGGGTGGCTACACCTTC.

This chain uses TRBV5-1 with TRBJ1-4; D is perhaps TRBD1 (5 bases). Germline-derived CDR1 and CDR2 are SGHRS and YFSETQ. This CDR3 spans 14 amino acids. V was shortened by 5 bases and J by 5 bases, with 13 bases between the two germline ends. Here the CDR3 DNA reads TGCGCCAGCAGGCGGGACGGACGAAATGAAAAACTGTTTTTT. As protein: CASRRDGRNEKLFF. Full variable domain (remainder filled in from reference TRBV5-1 and TRBJ1-4): KAGVTQTPRYLIKTRGQQVTLSCSPISGHRSVSWYQQTPGQGLQFLFEYFSETQRNKGNFPGRFSGRQFSNSRSEMNVSTLELGDSALYLCASRRDGRNEKLFFGSGTQLSVL.

V and J are TRBV19 and TRBJ2-7, with D uncertain. CDR1 and CDR2 (germline): LNHDA, SQIVND (reference sequence). The V gene lost 5 bases and the J gene lost 3 bases, with 17 bases spanning the gap. The CDR3 has 15 residues. CDR3 sequence: CASSEMSASLYEQYF. The CDR3 region has the DNA TGTGCCAGTAGTGAAATGTCAGCCAGCCTCTACGAGCAGTACTTC.